This entry describes one TCR beta chain. Its target is unknown. Looked up from germline, CDR1 is SGDLS and CDR2 is YYNGEE. There are 15 residues in the CDR3. Trimming pared 4 bases from V and 7 bases from J, leaving 17 bases between. TCRdb keeps only in-frame clones here, not all; method: immunoSEQ multiplex PCR. Of approximately 45,000 clones listed, about 80% are singletons. This sample was taken from a study of radiation and T cells in renal cell carcinoma. Study-wide findings and caveats: Top tumor clonotypes rose in blood 2 weeks post-radiation, then contracted. No pretreatment tumor biopsies were available for baseline clonotypes.

Time point here: baseline pretreatment blood. Treatment here: 15 Gy SBRT to primary tumor, nephrectomy 4 weeks later. The tumor was a clear cell renal cell carcinoma. The chain carries TRBV9 and TRBJ1-4; perhaps TRBD1 as D (5 bases). Material: blood, obtained from a patient whose treatment included radiotherapy and nephrectomy. This TCR was sampled from a woman in her seventies with renal cell carcinoma. The CDR3 here is CASSITGTPGEKLFF. The CDR3 DNA is TGTGCCAGCAGCATCACCGGGACTCCCGGTGAAAAACTGTTTTTT.